These 28 T cell receptor beta chains came from one sample sequenced in a study of post-analysis software for immune sequencing data. Overall study results and limits: Comparison of patients with controls showed five TRBV segments more frequent in patients, TRBV5-6, TRBV5-1 and TRBV20-1 among them.

Their antigen targets remain unknown. Tagging with unique molecular identifiers was a feature of the TCR beta cDNA libraries. A single record per CDR3 protein comes from TCRdb applying MiXCR to the PCR reads. This sample has under 650,000 distinct CDR3 sequences, with roughly 47% found just once. The sample comprised blood. Source of these receptors: a girl aged 10-17 years with multiple sclerosis.

This clonotype was picked up many times. This chain uses TRBV4-2 with TRBJ2-6; 8 bases map to TRBD2. Trimming removed 0 bases from V and 4 bases from J; junction bases left unmatched: 5. The CDR3 is made up of 17 amino acids. Germline V gives CDR1 LGHNA, CDR2 YNFKEQ. Here the CDR3 reads CASSQESSGAGANVLTF. For the CDR3, the DNA is TGTGCCAGCAGCCAAGAGAGTAGCGGGGCCGGGGCCAACGTCCTGACTTTC.

This clonotype showed up many times. This chain links TRBV6-4 with TRBJ2-3; 9 nucleotides align to TRBD1. Germline values: CDR1 MRHNA, CDR2 SNTAGT. CDR3 length equals 14 residues. The V and J ends lost 5 bases and 4 bases, in that order; junction bases with no gene match: 4. CDR3 in amino acids: CASSPGQGADTQYF. The CDR3 nucleotides read TGTGCCAGCAGTCCGGGACAGGGCGCAGATACGCAGTATTTT.

The V and J genes are TRBV24-1 and TRBJ2-1; D remains ambiguous. Trimming left V 6 bases short and J 11 bases short, with 16 bases between. From germline, CDR1 is KGHDR and CDR2 SFDVKD. The CDR3 loop spans 13 amino acids. The CDR3 is CATSLTANKKQFF. The DNA for the CDR3 is TGTGCCACCAGTCTTACCGCTAATAAAAAGCAGTTCTTC.

This clonotype was seen only a few times. This chain joins TRBV5-6 and TRBJ2-7; 7 bases agree with TRBD1. CDR1 SGHDT and CDR2 YYEEEE come from the germline V gene. The CDR3 extends over 15 amino acids. V trimming: 4 bases; J trimming: 2 bases; junction bases outside the gene matches: 9. The CDR3 DNA reads TGTGCCAGCAGCCAAGAAGACAGGGATCCCTACGAGCAGTACTTC. This codes for CASSQEDRDPYEQYF.

This chain uses TRBV5-1 with TRBJ1-2, with a possible D match to TRBD1 (5 bases). Germline V lookup: CDR1 SGHRS, CDR2 YFSETQ. This CDR3 has 13 amino acids. In nucleotides, the CDR3 is TGCGGATCCGGGGGTTACAGACAACGAGGCTACACCTTC. Translation gives CGSGGYRQRGYTF.

The sample holds a few counts of this clonotype. V usage is TRBV12-3 or TRBV12-4 and J usage is TRBJ2-7; 7 positions agree with TRBD1. CDR3 length equals 14 residues. V shed 4 bases, J shed 4 bases, and the junction held 7 bases outside the gene matches. This chain's CDR3 is CASSSSTGKYEQYF. The DNA for the CDR3 is TGTGCCAGCAGTTCGTCGACAGGGAAATACGAGCAGTACTTC.

The rearrangement joins TRBV20-1 to TRBJ1-2; TRBD1 is a possible D gene (5 bases). V was shortened by 0 bases and J by 3 bases, with 11 bases between the two germline ends. CDR3 length: 14 residues. Per germline, CDR1 DFQATT and CDR2 SNEGSKA (reference sequence). The DNA for the CDR3 is TGCAGTGCTAGAGATAGGGGCGCTTACTATGGCTACACCTTC. Its translation is CSARDRGAYYGYTF.

The DNA of the CDR3 is TGCAGTGCTAGAGGAAATAGTGAGCAGTTCTTC. Translating it yields CSARGNSEQFF. J is TRBJ2-1 and V is TRBV20-1, with D unresolved. This CDR3 has 11 residues. CDR1 is DFQATT and CDR2 is SNEGSKA in the germline V gene (reference sequence). The V and J ends lost 1 base and 9 bases respectively, with 7 bases between them.

The chain is built from TRBV2 and TRBJ2-5; D is possibly TRBD1 (5 bases). The germline V gene has CDR1 SNHLY and CDR2 FYNNEI. The CDR3 totals 12 residues. The V end lost 11 bases, the J end lost 1 base, and 11 bases lay between the germline ends. The CDR3 DNA follows: TGTGCCGTCCGGACACTCCAAGAGACCCAGTACTTC. As protein: CAVRTLQETQYF.

This sequence joins TRBV12-3 or TRBV12-4 and TRBJ1-5, with D unresolved. Trimming left V 6 bases short and J 1 base short, with 10 bases between. The CDR3 is 14 residues long. CDR3 DNA sequence: TGTGCCAGCAGCCCCACGGGAAGCAATCAGCCCCAGCATTTT. Its translation is CASSPTGSNQPQHF.

In its sample, this clonotype was seen a few times. The V gene is TRBV14, the J gene TRBJ2-5; D not certain. In germline, CDR1 is SGHDN, CDR2 FVKESK. Deletions cut 2 bases from V and 2 bases from J, with 12 bases between. The CDR3 spans 15 residues. CDR3 sequence reads: CASSQLRNTQETQYF. The CDR3 DNA is TGTGCCAGCAGCCAATTACGAAATACGCAAGAGACCCAGTACTTC.

The rearrangement uses TRBV12-3 or TRBV12-4 and TRBJ2-3, with D maybe TRBD1 (6 bases). The CDR3 totals 14 residues. V was shortened by 6 bases and J by 2 bases, with 12 bases between the two germline ends. The DNA for the CDR3 is TGTGCCAGCAGACCCTCAGGGGTCACAGATACGCAGTATTTT. Protein product: CASRPSGVTDTQYF.

This sequence joins TRBV14 and TRBJ2-7, with TRBD1 identical over 8 bases. J lost 4 bases, V lost 1 base, and 6 bases had no gene match. There are 15 residues in the CDR3. CDR1 SGHDN and CDR2 FVKESK come from the germline V gene. CDR3: CASSQGVGQAYEQYF. CDR3 bases: TGTGCCAGCAGCCAAGGCGTGGGACAGGCTTACGAGCAGTACTTC.

The rearrangement joins TRBV11-2 to TRBJ2-7; 9 bases line up with TRBD2. The V and J ends lost 4 bases and 4 bases, in that order; junction bases with no gene match: 8. This CDR3 is 15 amino acids long. Germline V lookup: CDR1 SGHAT, CDR2 FQNNGV. In DNA, the CDR3 is TGTGCCAGCAGCTCCCCCATTAGCGGGAGATACGAGCAGTACTTC. Translating gives CASSSPISGRYEQYF.

This clonotype has just a few counts. The chain employs TRBV10-3 and TRBJ1-1; D gene uncertain. The CDR3 extends over 11 amino acids. Germline loops: CDR1 ENHRY, CDR2 SYGVKD. V was pared by 2 bases and J by 2 bases, with 0 bases between. CDR3 nucleotides: TGTGCCATCAGTGAGAACACTGAAGCTTTCTTT. Its protein is CAISENTEAFF.

The gene calls are TRBV7-3 and TRBJ1-1, with unresolved D. Germline V lookup: CDR1 SGHTA, CDR2 FQGTGA. V lost 5 bases to trimming and J lost 0 bases, with 7 bases between them. This CDR3 is built from 13 residues. In DNA, the CDR3 is TGTGCCAGCAGCCTCAGCCTGAACACTGAAGCTTTCTTT. It yields the protein CASSLSLNTEAFF.

This chain uses TRBV20-1 with TRBJ2-7; D gene uncertain. The J call may be in error: the DNA end matches TRBJ2-5 better. Germline-derived CDR1 and CDR2 are DFQATT and SNEGSKA (reference sequence). There are 14 residues in the CDR3. CDR3 loop: CSASQQKALETQYF. The DNA for the CDR3 is TGCAGTGCCAGCCAGCAAAAAGCCCTAGAGACCCAGTACTTC.

Points on this clonotype: The junction does not match germline at one end; this may be a read error. This chain connects TRBV10-3 to TRBJ2-1, with a possible D match to TRBD2 (5 bases). The length of the CDR3 is 16 residues. Germline V CDR1 and CDR2: ENHRY, SYGVKD. The CDR3 sequence: CVISEAAGLGRNEQFF. Here the CDR3 DNA reads TGTGTCATCAGTGAGGCGGCCGGTCTAGGGAGAAATGAGCAGTTCTTC.

The CDR3 nucleotides are TGTGCCAGCACGGACAGCAACCAAGAGACCCAGTACTTC. This translates into CASTDSNQETQYF. The chain has TRBV12-3 or TRBV12-4 and TRBJ2-5, with D possibly being TRBD1 (6 bases). CDR3 size: 13 residues. Trimming took off 7 bases at V and 0 bases at J, with 9 bases between the two ends.

The genes are TRBV20-1 and TRBJ2-7, with a tentative D call TRBD1 (6 bases). Germline CDR1 and CDR2: DFQATT and SNEGSKA (reference sequence). V shed 3 bases and J shed 5 bases, with 8 bases lying between them. The CDR3 length is 11 residues. This CDR3 reads CSASRQDEQYF. Here the CDR3 DNA reads TGCAGTGCTAGTCGACAGGACGAGCAGTACTTC.

This clonotype has just a few counts. This chain uses TRBV6-1 with TRBJ2-7, with D possibly being TRBD1 or TRBD2 (7 bases each). The germline V and J ends were trimmed by 6 bases and 2 bases, with 17 bases remaining between them. Germline-derived CDR1 and CDR2 are MNHNS and SASEGT. There are 15 residues in the CDR3. Here the CDR3 reads CASSARGGRPYEQYF. CDR3 nucleotide sequence: TGTGCCAGCAGCGCCAGGGGGGGGAGGCCCTACGAGCAGTACTTC.

This chain connects TRBV6-1 to TRBJ2-4, with D unclear. Germline V gene lookup returns CDR1 MNHNS and CDR2 SASEGT. This CDR3 has 16 amino acids. V was pared by 4 bases and J by 4 bases, with 17 bases between. The CDR3, as DNA: TGTGCCAGCAGTGGCCCCCATCCGAACGGGAAAAACATTCAGTACTTC. Protein sequence: CASSGPHPNGKNIQYF.

The chain employs TRBV25-1 and TRBJ1-1; no definite D call. V shed 4 bases and J shed 0 bases, with 15 bases lying between them. The CDR3 totals 16 residues. Per germline, CDR1 MGHDK and CDR2 SYGVNS. CDR3 sequence (DNA): TGTGCCAGCAGTGGCTTCACGGGGAGGATGAACACTGAAGCTTTCTTT. Protein: CASSGFTGRMNTEAFF.

This clonotype was detected only a few times. CDR3 protein: CASSLYRDDEKLFF. For the CDR3, the DNA is TGTGCCAGCAGTTTATACAGGGATGACGAAAAACTGTTTTTT. The genes are TRBV27 and TRBJ1-4; D is perhaps TRBD1 (6 bases). V was cut by 1 base and J by 8 bases, with 11 bases left in between. The CDR3 has 14 residues. From germline, CDR1 is MNHEY and CDR2 SMNVEV (reference sequence).

This chain links TRBV7-8 with TRBJ1-2, with D perhaps TRBD1 (5 bases). Trimming cost V 5 bases and J 9 bases, with 16 bases left between them. CDR1 SGHVS and CDR2 FQNEAQ come from the germline V gene. There are 13 residues in the CDR3. For the CDR3, the DNA is TGTGCCAGCAGCCCGCTCGGGGACCTGAGCTACACCTTC. Protein: CASSPLGDLSYTF.

The CDR3 bases are TGTGCCAGCAGCCCCAGGGAATACCTGTACAATGAGCAGTTCTTC. It translates to CASSPREYLYNEQFF. The chain uses TRBV11-2 and TRBJ2-1, with D maybe TRBD1 (5 bases). The CDR3 is 15 residues long. Germline CDR1 and CDR2: SGHAT and FQNNGV. V was clipped by 5 bases and J by 4 bases, with 15 bases between them.

The V and J genes are TRBV12-3 or TRBV12-4 and TRBJ2-1; the D is unclear. This CDR3 is 12 amino acids long. V gave up 5 bases and J gave up 15 bases, with 17 bases separating them. The CDR3 sequence: CASSTRPSVPFF. The CDR3 DNA reads as TGTGCCAGCAGTACCCGACCGTCCGTACCGTTCTTC.

Concerning this clonotype: This CDR3 is missing its conserved last phenylalanine or tryptophan, likely due to a read error. V and J are TRBV3-1 and TRBJ2-1, with D hard to call. From germline, CDR1 is LGHDT and CDR2 YNNKEL (reference sequence). Deletions cut 0 bases from V and 0 bases from J, with 12 bases between. This CDR3 spans 17 amino acids. CDR3 amino acids: CASSQDGRASSYNEQFV. The CDR3 DNA follows: TGTGCCAGCAGCCAAGACGGACGGGCAAGCTCCTACAATGAGCAGTTCGTC.